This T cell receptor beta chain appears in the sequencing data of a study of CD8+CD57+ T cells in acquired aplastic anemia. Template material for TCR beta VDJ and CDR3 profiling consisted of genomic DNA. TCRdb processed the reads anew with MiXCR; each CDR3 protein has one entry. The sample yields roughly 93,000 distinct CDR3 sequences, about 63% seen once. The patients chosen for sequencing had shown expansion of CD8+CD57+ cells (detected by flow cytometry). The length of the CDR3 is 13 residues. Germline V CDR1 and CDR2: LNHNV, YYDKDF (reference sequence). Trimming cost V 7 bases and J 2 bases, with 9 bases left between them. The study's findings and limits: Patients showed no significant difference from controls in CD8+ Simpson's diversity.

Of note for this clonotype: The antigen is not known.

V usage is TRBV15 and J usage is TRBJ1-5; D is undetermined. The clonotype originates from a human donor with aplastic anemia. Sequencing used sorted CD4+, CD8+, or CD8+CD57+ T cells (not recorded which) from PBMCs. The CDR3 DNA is TGTGCCACCACCCCCCATGGCAATCAGCCCCAGCATTTT. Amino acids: CATTPHGNQPQHF.